The 29 T cell receptor beta chains presented below share a single source sample, sequenced in a study of siplizumab effects on memory and regulatory T cells. Clones were sequenced by immunoSEQ multiplex PCR, and TCRdb holds only the in-frame ones, with some missing. The repertoire holds around 45,000 clones, with less than 90% as singletons. Sequencing was performed on naive CD8+ T cells sorted from blood. The receptors stem from a human donor in good health.

This CDR3 is CASSFSGHYGYTF. The CDR3 DNA sequence: TGTGCCAGCAGTTTTTCAGGCCACTATGGCTACACCTTC. The chain links TRBV27 to TRBJ1-2, with unresolved D. Germline V gene data show CDR1 as MNHEY and CDR2 as SMNVEV (reference sequence). Trimming removed 3 bases at V and 3 bases at J, with 8 bases between. The length of the CDR3 is 13 residues.

The chain has TRBV9 and TRBJ1-3; TRBD1 is a possible D gene (6 bases). Deletions cut 4 bases from V and 2 bases from J, with 10 bases between. Germline CDR1 SGDLS, CDR2 YYNGEE. The CDR3 is made up of 14 amino acids. The CDR3, as DNA: TGTGCCAGCAGCACCGGGACAACTGGAAACACCATATATTTT. This encodes CASSTGTTGNTIYF.

The chain uses TRBV10-3 and TRBJ1-2, with 7 bases fitting TRBD1. This CDR3 region has 16 residues. Trimming removed 6 bases from V and 4 bases from J; junction bases left unmatched: 14. Germline V gene lookup returns CDR1 ENHRY and CDR2 SYGVKD. CDR3 protein: CAISNRDRDYPYGYTF. In DNA, the CDR3 is TGTGCCATCAGCAACCGGGACAGAGACTATCCCTATGGCTACACCTTC.

The rearrangement links TRBV6-1 to TRBJ1-2; D perhaps matches TRBD1 (5 bases). Germline V CDR1 and CDR2: MNHNS, SASEGT. V was trimmed by 0 bases and J by 3 bases, leaving 26 bases between them. The length of the CDR3 is 20 residues. The DNA for the CDR3 is TGTGCCAGCAGTGAAGCGGGAGGGAGTGGACATACTGGGACGGACTATGGCTACACCTTC. Translating gives CASSEAGGSGHTGTDYGYTF.

This chain links TRBV4-1 with TRBJ2-1, with a tentative D call TRBD2 (5 bases). The V gene lost 2 bases and the J gene lost 6 bases, with 14 bases spanning the gap. Per germline, CDR1 MGHRA and CDR2 YSYEKL. This CDR3 spans 15 amino acids. The CDR3 nucleotides read TGCGCCAGCAGCCAATATCTTGCAGCGGCCAATGAGCAGTTCTTC. As protein: CASSQYLAAANEQFF.

The chain has TRBV19 and TRBJ2-1, with TRBD2 matching 8 bases. With 0 bases clipped from V and 4 bases from J, the junction kept 2 bases outside the gene matches. CDR1 and CDR2 (germline): LNHDA, SQIVND (reference sequence). The CDR3 has 15 residues. CDR3 in DNA: TGTGCCAGTAGTATAGAGAGCGGGGGATACAATGAGCAGTTCTTC. It encodes CASSIESGGYNEQFF.

V and J are TRBV5-1 and TRBJ1-2; the D is unclear. Germline lookup yields CDR1 SGHRS and CDR2 YFSETQ. V dropped 8 bases and J dropped 3 bases, with 11 bases sitting between them. The CDR3 covers 12 residues. The CDR3 DNA follows: TGCGCCAGTAACGACGGATACTATGGCTACACCTTC. This codes for CASNDGYYGYTF.

This clone showed up just once. The CDR3 here is CASSSGGWNIQYF. The CDR3 DNA is TGTGCCAGTAGTTCAGGGGGCTGGAACATTCAGTACTTC. The genes are TRBV19 and TRBJ2-4, with 8 bases identical to TRBD1. V lost 5 bases, J lost 7 bases, and 4 bases stayed unmatched. This CDR3 spans 13 amino acids. CDR1 and CDR2 from the germline V gene are LNHDA and SQIVND (reference sequence).

This clone was found once. The rearrangement joins TRBV19 to TRBJ1-2, with no clear D. V was clipped by 3 bases and J by 3 bases, with 11 bases between them. The CDR3 is 14 amino acids. Germline V gene data show CDR1 as LNHDA and CDR2 as SQIVND (reference sequence). CDR3 bases: TGTGCCAGTAGTATGACCCAGGCCGACTATGGCTACACCTTC. Residues: CASSMTQADYGYTF.

This sequence joins TRBV4-1 and TRBJ2-7; TRBD2 is a possible D gene (5 bases). The ends were cut back, 1 base at V and 7 bases at J, with 14 bases in the middle. This CDR3 comprises 14 residues. Germline lookup yields CDR1 MGHRA and CDR2 YSYEKL. CDR3 loop: CASSQAPEGLEQYF. CDR3 DNA sequence: TGCGCCAGCAGCCAAGCCCCCGAGGGCCTGGAGCAGTACTTC.

The rearrangement uses TRBV7-8 and TRBJ2-1; a possible D gene is TRBD2 (6 bases). V dropped 5 bases and J dropped 1 base, with 15 bases sitting between them. Looked up from germline, CDR1 is SGHVS and CDR2 is FQNEAQ. This CDR3 region has 16 residues. Here the CDR3 reads CASSRDSWGSYNEQFF. CDR3 DNA: TGTGCCAGCAGCCGGGACTCTTGGGGATCCTACAATGAGCAGTTCTTC.

DNA for the CDR3: TGTGCCAGCAGCTTACAGGAGGCGAACGTGGGCGAGCAGTACTTC. This gives the protein CASSLQEANVGEQYF. The V and J genes are TRBV7-9 and TRBJ2-7; D may be TRBD2 (5 bases). V shed 2 bases and J shed 6 bases, with 17 bases lying between them. Germline assignment: CDR1 SEHNR and CDR2 FQNEAQ (reference sequence). The length of the CDR3 is 15 residues.

The CDR3 region has the DNA TGTGCCAGCGGCGATGGGGGCGGACTCACGTTCTACGAGCAGTACTTC. As protein: CASGDGGGLTFYEQYF. The rearrangement joins TRBV5-4 to TRBJ2-7; TRBD1 is a possible D gene (6 bases). Trimming pared 7 bases from V and 3 bases from J, leaving 23 bases between. The CDR3 has 16 amino acids. The germline V gene has CDR1 SGHNT and CDR2 YYREEE (reference sequence).

This clone has a handful of counts. The rearrangement uses TRBV2 and TRBJ1-1, with D possibly TRBD1 on 5 matching bases. Germline loops: CDR1 SNHLY, CDR2 FYNNEI. The CDR3 has 18 residues. V was pared by 5 bases and J by 5 bases, with 27 bases between. The CDR3, as DNA: TGTGCCAGCAGTAACCCGGTTCGTACGCCCCTTGGGGGGACTGAAGCTTTCTTT. The encoded protein is CASSNPVRTPLGGTEAFF.

This clone was seen only once. This chain links TRBV19 with TRBJ2-1, with TRBD1 as a possible D gene (6 bases). This CDR3 has 14 amino acids. The V end was cut by 5 bases, the J end by 5 bases, with 13 bases between. From germline, CDR1 is LNHDA and CDR2 SQIVND (reference sequence). The CDR3 nucleotides are TGTGCCAGTAGTTTTCAGGACAGTAACAATGAGCAGTTCTTC. Residues: CASSFQDSNNEQFF.

The genes are TRBV29-1 and TRBJ2-5; 13 bases line up with TRBD2. Matching the DNA end better, TRBJ2-7 makes the J call doubtful. Germline-derived CDR1 and CDR2 are SQVTM and ANQGSEA. CDR3 length: 17 amino acids. CDR3 DNA sequence: TGCAGCGCCGAAATGGGACTAGCGGGAAGCCCGACCTACGAGCAGTACTTC. Protein: CSAEMGLAGSPTYEQYF.

The chain couples TRBV11-1 to TRBJ2-6; D is unclear. The CDR3 runs to 15 residues. Germline V lookup: CDR1 SGHAT, CDR2 FQDESV (reference sequence). Trimming removed 4 bases from V and 0 bases from J, with 7 bases in between. The CDR3 DNA sequence: TGTGCCAGCAGCTCAGATAGCTCTGGGGCCAACGTCCTGACTTTC. It specifies CASSSDSSGANVLTF.

In DNA, the CDR3 is TGCGCCAGCAGCCCCGACCAGGGTAGCAATCAGCCCCAGCATTTT. Protein sequence: CASSPDQGSNQPQHF. The chain carries TRBV4-1 and TRBJ1-5; a possible D gene is TRBD1 (5 bases). The CDR3 consists of 15 residues. The V end lost 4 bases, the J end lost 0 bases, and 10 bases lay between the germline ends. Germline CDR1 and CDR2: MGHRA and YSYEKL.

The chain joins TRBV27 to TRBJ1-5; a possible D gene is TRBD1 (6 bases). CDR1 and CDR2 from the germline V gene are MNHEY and SMNVEV (reference sequence). V was trimmed by 4 bases and J by 5 bases, leaving 15 bases between them. The CDR3 spans 15 residues. CDR3 sequence: CASSSTDSWDQPQHF. The CDR3, as DNA: TGTGCCAGCAGTTCCACGGACAGCTGGGATCAGCCCCAGCATTTT.

J is TRBJ2-7 and V is TRBV7-8; 7 positions match TRBD2. CDR3 length equals 15 residues. Trimming removed 4 bases from V and 2 bases from J; junction bases left unmatched: 8. The germline gives CDR1 SGHVS, CDR2 FQNEAQ. The CDR3, as DNA: TGTGCCAGCAGCTCACCACTAGCGCTAACCTACGAGCAGTACTTC. Protein product: CASSSPLALTYEQYF.

The V gene is TRBV6-7, the J gene TRBJ2-1; D call uncertain. TRBV6-7 is filed as an ORF, its function uncertain. V was cut by 8 bases and J by 8 bases, with 19 bases left in between. This CDR3 is built from 14 residues. The CDR3 region has the DNA TGTGCCAGCTCCACCGGGCCCTGGAGCGATGAGCAGTTCTTC. It specifies CASSTGPWSDEQFF.

This clone was seen a single time. The genes are TRBV6-6 and TRBJ2-1; 9 bases agree with TRBD1. With V trimmed by 7 bases and J by 8 bases, 12 bases remained unmatched. This CDR3 contains 15 residues. CDR1 is MNHNY, CDR2 SVGAGI, per germline (reference sequence). CDR3 sequence: CASKMDRGGNDEQFF. CDR3 coding DNA: TGTGCCAGCAAAATGGACAGGGGTGGAAATGATGAGCAGTTCTTC.

The chain joins TRBV5-1 to TRBJ2-7; D is undetermined. The germline CDR1 and CDR2 sequences are SGHRS and YFSETQ. V was cut by 6 bases and J by 4 bases, with 14 bases left in between. The CDR3 consists of 13 residues. Here the CDR3 DNA reads TGCGCCAGCACCGAACCAAATCAGTACGAGCAGTACTTC. Translating it yields CASTEPNQYEQYF.

The gene calls are TRBV30 and TRBJ2-1; D gene unclear. From germline, CDR1 is GTSNPN and CDR2 SVGIG (reference sequence). This CDR3 region has 12 residues. Trimming took off 1 base at V and 10 bases at J, with 11 bases between the two ends. The CDR3 sequence: CAWSAQTREQFF. The CDR3, as DNA: TGTGCCTGGAGTGCCCAAACGAGGGAGCAGTTCTTC.

This sequence joins TRBV19 and TRBJ2-5, with D hard to call. Per germline, CDR1 LNHDA and CDR2 SQIVND (reference sequence). CDR3 length equals 12 residues. V gave up 1 base and J gave up 5 bases, with 5 bases separating them. CDR3 nucleotide sequence: TGTGCCAGTAGTATAGGAGCGGAGACCCAGTACTTC. It yields the protein CASSIGAETQYF.

This clone appeared once. The chain employs TRBV4-1 and TRBJ1-5, with a tentative D call TRBD1 (5 bases). Trimming cost V 5 bases and J 6 bases, with 17 bases left between them. Germline CDR1 and CDR2: MGHRA and YSYEKL. This CDR3 has 15 amino acids. CDR3 coding DNA: TGCGCCAGCAGCAGGACCCAGGGTGTGAGTCAGCCCCAGCATTTT. Its protein product is CASSRTQGVSQPQHF.

The rearrangement joins TRBV5-4 to TRBJ2-1, with D perhaps being TRBD1 or TRBD2 (5 bases each). Germline V gene sequence: CDR1 SGHNT, CDR2 YYREEE (reference sequence). The CDR3 loop spans 16 amino acids. V was clipped by 0 bases and J by 1 base, with 11 bases between them. CDR3 nucleotide sequence: TGTGCCAGCAGCTTGGGAGATTGGGGGTCCTACAATGAGCAGTTCTTC. As protein: CASSLGDWGSYNEQFF.

Regarding this clone: At the DNA level, this CDR3 is encoded by other sequences in the same sample as well. The genes are TRBV19 and TRBJ2-1; perhaps D is TRBD1 or TRBD2 (5 bases each). V was clipped by 3 bases and J by 0 bases, with 9 bases between them. CDR3 length: 15 amino acids. Germline values: CDR1 LNHDA, CDR2 SQIVND (reference sequence). The CDR3 spells CASSIAGSSYNEQFF. DNA for the CDR3: TGTGCCAGTAGTATTGCAGGGAGCTCCTACAATGAGCAGTTCTTC. Full variable domain (remainder filled in from reference TRBV19 and TRBJ2-1): DGGITQSPKYLFRKEGQNVTLSCEQNLNHDAMYWYRQDPGQGLRLIYYSQIVNDFQKGDIAEGYSVSREKKESFPLTVTSAQKNPTAFYLCASSIAGSSYNEQFFGPGTRLTVL.

The sample holds a few counts of this clone. The chain joins TRBV5-4 to TRBJ2-7; 7 bases align to TRBD1. The germline V gene encodes CDR1 SGHNT and CDR2 YYREEE (reference sequence). Germline trimming cut 0 bases from V and 6 bases from J; bases unmatched to any gene: 6. This CDR3 has 14 residues. CDR3 sequence reads: CASSLDRGAIEQYF. The DNA of the CDR3 is TGTGCCAGCAGCTTGGACAGGGGAGCAATCGAGCAGTACTTC.